This T cell receptor (beta chain) was sequenced for a study of T cell repertoires in cytomegalovirus infection. The overall study: Through public TCR beta signatures, both CMV infection and matching HLA type were indicated.

TCRdb reprocessed the reads via MiXCR and lists one record per CDR3 protein. The table lists 250,000 to 350,000 distinct CDR3 sequences, under 30% of them singletons, with approximately 15% in the top ten. The CDR3 is 15 amino acids. Deletions cut 7 bases from V and 1 base from J, with 16 bases between. Per the germline V gene, CDR1 is MNHEY and CDR2 is SVGEGT. To note about this clonotype: Its antigen is currently unknown.

Whole-study results and caveats: Clonotype analysis showed dominance of the ex vivo response by HLA-C-restricted CMV-specific TCR beta clonotypes. Public TCR beta family frequency separated CMV-and-HLA carriers, including in an independent cohort.

The receptor was isolated from a human donor in good health (CMV status not recorded). Some clones in this sample may be carry-over from other donors' samples. The V gene is TRBV6-2 or TRBV6-3, the J gene TRBJ1-2, with a possible D match to TRBD1 (5 bases). The sample was PBMCs. This CDR3 reads CASTTRGAFNYGYTF. The CDR3 DNA sequence: TGTGCCAGCACCACCCGCGGGGCGTTTAACTATGGCTACACCTTC.